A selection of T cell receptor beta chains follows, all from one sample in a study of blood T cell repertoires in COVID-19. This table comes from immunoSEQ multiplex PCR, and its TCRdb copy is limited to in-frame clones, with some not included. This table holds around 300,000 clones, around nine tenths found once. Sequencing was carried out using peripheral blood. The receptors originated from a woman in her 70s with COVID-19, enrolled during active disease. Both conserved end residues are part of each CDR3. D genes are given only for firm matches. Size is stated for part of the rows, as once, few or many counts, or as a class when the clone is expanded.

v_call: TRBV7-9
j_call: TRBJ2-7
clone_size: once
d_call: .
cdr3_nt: TGTGCCAGCAGCCCCGAGGGCTCCTACGAGCAGTACTTC
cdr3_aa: CASSPEGSYEQYF

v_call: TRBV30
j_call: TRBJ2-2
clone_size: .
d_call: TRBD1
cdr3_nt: TGTGCCTGGAGCGGTGGACAGGGGGACACCGGGGAGCTGTTTTTT
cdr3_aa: CAWSGGQGDTGELFF

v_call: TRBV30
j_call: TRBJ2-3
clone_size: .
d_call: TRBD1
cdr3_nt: TGTGCCTGGAGTCAGGGGGCAGGGCCAGATACGCAGTATTTT
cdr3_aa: CAWSQGAGPDTQYF

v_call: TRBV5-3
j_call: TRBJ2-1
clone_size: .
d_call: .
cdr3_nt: TGTGCCAGAAGCTTCCCAAAAAGTCCCGGACAGTACAATGAGCAGTTCTTC
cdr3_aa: CARSFPKSPGQYNEQFF

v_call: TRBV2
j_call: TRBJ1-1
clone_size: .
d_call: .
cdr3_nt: TGTGCCAGCAGAAAGAAGGGGCCGGCTTTCTTT
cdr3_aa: CASRKKGPAFF

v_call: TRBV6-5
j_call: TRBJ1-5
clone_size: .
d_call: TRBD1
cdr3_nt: TGTGCCAGCAGCCCGGGACAGGGGGCATCGCCCCAGCATTTT
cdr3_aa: CASSPGQGASPQHF

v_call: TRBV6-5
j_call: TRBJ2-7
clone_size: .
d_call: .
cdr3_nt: TGTGCCAGCAGTTCCCCAGGCCGCGAGCAGTACTTC
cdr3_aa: CASSSPGREQYF

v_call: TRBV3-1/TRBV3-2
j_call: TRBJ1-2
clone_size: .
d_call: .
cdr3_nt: TGTGCCAGCAGCCACGGGGGTGGCTACACCTTC
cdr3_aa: CASSHGGGYTF

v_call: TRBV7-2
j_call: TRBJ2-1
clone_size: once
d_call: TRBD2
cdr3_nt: TGTGCCAGCAGCTTTCGGACTAGCGGAAACAATGAGCAGTTCTTC
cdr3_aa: CASSFRTSGNNEQFF

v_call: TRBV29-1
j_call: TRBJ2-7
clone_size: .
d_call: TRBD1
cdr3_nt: TGTAGTGACAGGGTTTCGTTGGGCGAGCAGTACTTC
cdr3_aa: CSDRVSLGEQYF

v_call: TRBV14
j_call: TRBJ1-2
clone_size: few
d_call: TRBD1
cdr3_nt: TGTGCCAGCAGCCTGGACAGGGTTTCAAACTATGGCTACACCTTC
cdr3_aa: CASSLDRVSNYGYTF

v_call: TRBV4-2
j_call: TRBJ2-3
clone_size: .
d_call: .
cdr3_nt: TGTGCCAGCCAGGTTGGTTTCGGCACAGATACGCAGTATTTT
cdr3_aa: CASQVGFGTDTQYF

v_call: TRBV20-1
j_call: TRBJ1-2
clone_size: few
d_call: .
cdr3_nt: TGCAGTGCTAGCCCCAGCTATGGCTACACCTTC
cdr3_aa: CSASPSYGYTF

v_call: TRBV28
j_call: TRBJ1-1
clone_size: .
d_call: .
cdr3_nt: TGTGCCAGCAGTTTATCGCGGAACACTGAAGCTTTCTTT
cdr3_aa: CASSLSRNTEAFF

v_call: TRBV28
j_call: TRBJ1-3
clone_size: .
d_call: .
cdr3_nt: TGTGCCAGCAGGTCAGGGGACGTTTCTGGAAACACCATATATTTT
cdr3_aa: CASRSGDVSGNTIYF

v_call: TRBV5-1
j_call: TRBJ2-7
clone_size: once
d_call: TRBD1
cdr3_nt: TGCGCCAGCAAAAAAGGGACAGGGGCCTACGAGCAGTACTTC
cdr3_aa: CASKKGTGAYEQYF

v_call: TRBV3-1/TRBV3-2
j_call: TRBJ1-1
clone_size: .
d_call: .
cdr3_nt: TGTGCCAGCAGCCGACGGGACACTGAAGCTTTCTTT
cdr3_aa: CASSRRDTEAFF